One sample yielded the 25 T cell receptor beta chains listed below, sequenced in a study of T-cell memory formation after mild COVID-19. TCRdb re-derived calls from the 5' RACE reads in MiXCR, one entry per CDR3 protein. The repertoire holds about 390,000 distinct CDR3 sequences, with 16% as singletons. Material: PBMCs or a T cell subset sorted from them (not recorded which). The source of these receptors is a man between 18 and 35 years old who had mild COVID-19 (a few samples of this study predate the infection). Cell type and time point are not known.

This clonotype was seen a few times. The chain joins TRBV6-1 to TRBJ2-3, with D perhaps given as TRBD1 or TRBD2 (6 bases each). This CDR3 contains 14 residues. Germline V gene data show CDR1 as MNHNS and CDR2 as SASEGT. Deletions cut 3 bases from V and 6 bases from J, with 13 bases between. The CDR3 is CASSDSGAEDTQYF. CDR3 in DNA: TGTGCCAGCAGTGATTCGGGGGCAGAGGATACGCAGTATTTT.

J is TRBJ1-1 and V is TRBV6-2 or TRBV6-3; 9 positions agree with TRBD1. V lost 7 bases, J lost 5 bases, and 14 bases stayed unmatched. CDR1 is MNHEY, CDR2 SVGEGT, per germline. This CDR3 is 16 amino acids long. This CDR3 reads CASISFPGQGATEAFF. In DNA form, the CDR3 reads TGTGCCAGCATCTCATTCCCGGGACAGGGAGCGACTGAAGCTTTCTTT.

This clonotype occurred many times. V is TRBV20-1 and J is TRBJ2-6; D is undetermined. The CDR3 sequence is 13 residues long. The germline gives CDR1 DFQATT, CDR2 SNEGSKA (reference sequence). V was cut by 7 bases and J by 0 bases, with 7 bases left in between. The CDR3 sequence: CSGVPSGANVLTF. For the CDR3, the DNA is TGCAGTGGGGTGCCCTCTGGGGCCAACGTCCTGACTTTC.

The genes are TRBV6-5 and TRBJ1-2; D gene unclear. V was clipped by 7 bases and J by 0 bases, with 12 bases between them. Per the germline V gene, CDR1 is MNHEY and CDR2 is SVGAGI. This CDR3 is 14 amino acids long. The CDR3 protein is CASTRGGTNYGYTF. The CDR3 DNA reads as TGTGCCAGCACGAGAGGAGGTACTAACTATGGCTACACCTTC.

The rearrangement links TRBV7-3 to TRBJ1-1; no clear D. The V end was cut by 1 base, the J end by 5 bases, with 8 bases between. The CDR3 is 13 residues long. Germline V gene data show CDR1 as SGHTA and CDR2 as FQGTGA. CDR3 sequence (DNA): TGTGCCAGCAGCTTAATCCAAGGGACTGAAGCTTTCTTT. Its protein product is CASSLIQGTEAFF.

The chain employs TRBV12-3 or TRBV12-4 and TRBJ2-3; the D is unclear. This CDR3 is built from 15 residues. Trimming took 3 bases from V and 1 from J, leaving 11 bases between them. The chain's CDR3 is CASSLPRFRTDTQYF. The CDR3 DNA follows: TGTGCCAGCAGTTTGCCTCGTTTTCGCACAGATACGCAGTATTTT.

The V call is TRBV6-6, the J call TRBJ2-3, with D perhaps TRBD2 (7 bases). The CDR3 has 17 residues. V lost 5 bases to trimming and J lost 6 bases, with 24 bases between them. Germline V gives CDR1 MNHNY, CDR2 SVGAGI (reference sequence). CDR3 residues: CASSPYLAGASYDTQYF. CDR3 DNA: TGTGCCAGCAGTCCCTACTTGGCGGGGGCTAGCTACGATACGCAGTATTTT.

Written as DNA, the CDR3 is TGTGCCAGCAGTTACTCAGGGGGTAGTGAAGAGACCCAGTACTTC. It codes for CASSYSGGSEETQYF. This chain links TRBV6-5 with TRBJ2-5; D possibly corresponds to TRBD1 (6 bases). The CDR3 has 15 amino acids. Germline-derived CDR1 and CDR2 are MNHEY and SVGAGI. With 0 bases removed from V and 3 bases from J, the gap between germline ends came to 11 bases.

In this sample, this clonotype turned up a few times. This chain joins TRBV5-1 and TRBJ2-5; D might be TRBD1 (5 bases). Germline-derived CDR1 and CDR2 are SGHRS and YFSETQ. V was cut by 4 bases and J by 1 base, with 11 bases left in between. This CDR3 is 14 amino acids long. The CDR3 DNA follows: TGCGCCAGCAGCCCAGATACAGGCCAAGAGACCCAGTACTTC. Its protein is CASSPDTGQETQYF.

The chain employs TRBV29-1 and TRBJ1-4; D remains ambiguous. CDR3 length: 14 residues. The germline gives CDR1 SQVTM, CDR2 ANQGSEA. Trimming removed 3 bases at V and 8 bases at J, with 16 bases between. The CDR3 is CSVDGVPGGEKLFF. DNA for the CDR3: TGCAGCGTTGACGGGGTCCCCGGAGGGGAAAAACTGTTTTTT.

The rearrangement links TRBV20-1 to TRBJ1-5; no reliable D call. Trimming took 3 bases from V and 5 from J, leaving 11 bases between them. The CDR3 runs 13 residues. Per the germline V gene, CDR1 is DFQATT and CDR2 is SNEGSKA (reference sequence). In DNA, the CDR3 is TGCAGTGCTAGCGCGGGTTGGGATCAGCCCCAGCATTTT. Translated: CSASAGWDQPQHF.

The chain links TRBV30 to TRBJ2-1, with D unclear. This CDR3 has 11 amino acids. V was shortened by 4 bases and J by 3 bases, with 4 bases between the two germline ends. Germline lookup yields CDR1 GTSNPN and CDR2 SVGIG (reference sequence). The chain's CDR3 is CAWTNYNEQFF. The CDR3 DNA sequence: TGTGCCTGGACTAACTACAATGAGCAGTTCTTC.

Only a few counts were recorded for this clonotype. V is TRBV9 and J is TRBJ2-3; no clear D gene. V lost 4 bases and J 3 bases, leaving 21 bases between the germline ends. Germline V gives CDR1 SGDLS, CDR2 YYNGEE. CDR3 size: 17 residues. The CDR3 spells CASSLGTSPSRTDTQYF. The CDR3 DNA reads TGTGCCAGCAGCCTAGGTACCTCACCTTCCCGGACAGATACGCAGTATTTT.

The chain recombines TRBV6-1 with TRBJ1-2, with TRBD1 identical over 9 bases. Looked up from germline, CDR1 is MNHNS and CDR2 is SASEGT. V lost 5 bases, J lost 8 bases, and 6 bases stayed unmatched. The CDR3 spans 13 residues. DNA for the CDR3: TGTGCCAGCAGTAAACCGGGACAGGGAGGCTACACCTTC. It is translated as CASSKPGQGGYTF.

This clonotype was counted many times. The V call is TRBV29-1, the J call TRBJ1-1; no reliable D call. Trimming cost V 5 bases and J 2 bases, with 18 bases left between them. This CDR3 is 15 amino acids long. The germline CDR1 and CDR2 sequences are SQVTM and ANQGSEA. Here the CDR3 DNA reads TGCAGCGTTCATCCCCCCGGACCGATAAACACTGAAGCTTTCTTT. Its translation is CSVHPPGPINTEAFF.

This chain joins TRBV4-1 and TRBJ1-5; D call uncertain. Germline CDR1 reads MGHRA; CDR2 reads YSYEKL. CDR3 length equals 19 residues. Trimming removed 0 bases from V and 6 bases from J, with 24 bases in between. CDR3 nucleotide sequence: TGCGCCAGCAGCCAAGACCCCCACCGGCCCCTTTCGGAGGGTCAGCCCCAGCATTTT. Amino acids: CASSQDPHRPLSEGQPQHF.

In its sample, this clonotype was seen a few times. The chain combines TRBV20-1 with TRBJ2-7; a weak D match, TRBD2 (5 bases). The V gene's germline CDR1 is DFQATT and CDR2 SNEGSKA (reference sequence). This CDR3 spans 12 amino acids. V lost 2 bases and J lost 5, with 10 bases in between. DNA of the CDR3: TGCAGTGCTAGAAAAACGGGGAACGAGCAGTACGTC. Protein sequence: CSARKTGNEQYV.

This clonotype appeared many times. The V gene is TRBV5-1, the J gene TRBJ1-1; D ambiguous. Germline V CDR1 and CDR2: SGHRS, YFSETQ. V lost 0 bases and J 1 base, leaving 7 bases between the germline ends. The CDR3 has 14 amino acids. This chain's CDR3 is CASSLDSSNTEAFF. DNA of the CDR3: TGCGCCAGCAGCTTGGACAGCTCGAACACTGAAGCTTTCTTT.

A few counts support this clonotype. In DNA form, the CDR3 reads TGTGCCAGCAGTTTACTCTCCGAAAACCCCTACGAGCAGTACTTC. It encodes CASSLLSENPYEQYF. The chain carries TRBV27 and TRBJ2-7, with D hard to call. V lost 2 bases and J lost 2, with 13 bases in between. CDR3 length equals 15 residues. CDR1 is MNHEY and CDR2 is SMNVEV in the germline V gene (reference sequence).

CDR3 DNA sequence: TGTGCCAGCAGGGTGAGGGATCAGCCCCAGCATTTT. Protein: CASRVRDQPQHF. The chain recombines TRBV12-3 or TRBV12-4 with TRBJ1-5, with no clear D. Trimming pared 6 bases from V and 5 bases from J, leaving 8 bases between. The CDR3 consists of 12 residues.

The chain joins TRBV5-1 to TRBJ1-1; D remains ambiguous. Trimming pared 0 bases from V and 0 bases from J, leaving 15 bases between. This CDR3 comprises 17 residues. CDR1 and CDR2 (germline): SGHRS, YFSETQ. The CDR3 reads CASSLAEGSWMNTEAFF. The DNA for the CDR3 is TGCGCCAGCAGCTTGGCAGAGGGTAGCTGGATGAACACTGAAGCTTTCTTT.

This clonotype was observed a handful of times. The chain carries TRBV24-1 and TRBJ2-3; no firm D call. The V end was cut by 9 bases, the J end by 1 base, with 16 bases between. The CDR3 is made up of 15 amino acids. Germline CDR1 and CDR2: KGHDR and SFDVKD. CDR3 DNA: TGTGCCACCGGGAAAGGGCTCCGGGGCACAGATACGCAGTATTTT. This translates into CATGKGLRGTDTQYF.

The sample holds a few counts of this clonotype. The gene calls are TRBV18 and TRBJ1-4, with D unclear. V lost 2 bases and J lost 8, with 12 bases in between. CDR3 length: 14 residues. Looked up from germline, CDR1 is KGHSH and CDR2 is LQKENI. As DNA, the CDR3 is TGTGCCAGCTCACCATTACAGCCTCGGGAAAAACTGTTTTTT. The encoded protein is CASSPLQPREKLFF.

There are a few counts of this clonotype. The chain combines TRBV7-3 with TRBJ2-3; TRBD1 agrees at 7 bases. Trimming removed 6 bases from V and 5 bases from J; junction bases left unmatched: 5. Looked up from germline, CDR1 is SGHTA and CDR2 is FQGTGA. The CDR3 length is 13 residues. CDR3 loop: CASRATGEDTQYF. The CDR3 nucleotides are TGTGCCAGCAGGGCTACAGGGGAAGATACGCAGTATTTT.

This clonotype was counted at least ten times. DNA for the CDR3: TGCGCCAGCAGCTCGGGGACGTACAATGAGCAGTTCTTC. Its translation: CASSSGTYNEQFF. The chain carries TRBV5-1 and TRBJ2-1, with D perhaps being TRBD1 or TRBD2 (5 bases each). The germline CDR1 and CDR2 sequences are SGHRS and YFSETQ. The length of the CDR3 is 13 residues. V dropped 3 bases and J dropped 4 bases, with 8 bases sitting between them. Variable domain in full (rest from reference TRBV5-1 and TRBJ2-1): KAGVTQTPRYLIKTRGQQVTLSCSPISGHRSVSWYQQTPGQGLQFLFEYFSETQRNKGNFPGRFSGRQFSNSRSEMNVSTLELGDSALYLCASSSGTYNEQFFGPGTRLTVL.